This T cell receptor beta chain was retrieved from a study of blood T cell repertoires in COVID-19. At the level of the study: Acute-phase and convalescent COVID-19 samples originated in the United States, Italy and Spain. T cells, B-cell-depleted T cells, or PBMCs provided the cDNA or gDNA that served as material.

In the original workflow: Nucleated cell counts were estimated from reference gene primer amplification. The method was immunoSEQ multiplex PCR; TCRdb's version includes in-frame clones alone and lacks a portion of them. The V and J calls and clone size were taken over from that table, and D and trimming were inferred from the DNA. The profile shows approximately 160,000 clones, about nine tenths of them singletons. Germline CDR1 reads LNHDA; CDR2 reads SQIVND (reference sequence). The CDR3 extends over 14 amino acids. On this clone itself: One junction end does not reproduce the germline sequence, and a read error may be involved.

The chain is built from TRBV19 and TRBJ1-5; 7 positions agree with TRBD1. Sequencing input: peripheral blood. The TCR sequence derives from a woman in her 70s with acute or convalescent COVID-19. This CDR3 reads CASSLDRVRQPQHF. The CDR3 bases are TGTGCCAGTAGTTTAGACAGGGTGCGTCAGCCCCAGCATTTT.